The 24 T cell receptor beta chains below were found in one sample sequenced in a study of T cell changes during pregnancy in multiple sclerosis. This table comes from immunoSEQ multiplex PCR, and its TCRdb copy is limited to in-frame clones, with some not included. The sample carries about 44,000 clones, approximately 90% recorded once. This sample comprised CD4+ T cells from peripheral blood mononuclear cells, obtained in the third trimester of pregnancy. Receptors were obtained from a female donor with multiple sclerosis, enrolled in a pregnancy study.

Here the CDR3 DNA reads TGTGCCAGCAGACTTGGGACTAGCGGGACGGATGAGCAGTTCTTC. Translating it yields CASRLGTSGTDEQFF. V gene TRBV5-4 combines with J gene TRBJ2-1; 13 bases match TRBD2. This CDR3 has 15 amino acids. Germline V gene sequence: CDR1 SGHNT, CDR2 YYREEE (reference sequence). The V segment lost 5 bases and the J segment 8 bases; nucleotides outside the gene matches: 7.

The chain joins TRBV28 to TRBJ1-1; possible D gene TRBD1, 5 bases. The length of the CDR3 is 15 residues. V shed 2 bases and J shed 8 bases, with 18 bases lying between them. Per the germline V gene, CDR1 is MDHEN and CDR2 is SYDVKM. The CDR3: CASSLQSAGMLEAFF. The DNA of the CDR3 is TGTGCCAGCAGTTTACAATCGGCAGGGATGTTGGAAGCTTTCTTT.

The chain has TRBV7-6 and TRBJ2-1; 13 positions match TRBD2. V was pared by 5 bases and J by 10 bases, with 8 bases of the junction left unmatched. The CDR3 spans 15 residues. Per the germline V gene, CDR1 is SGHVS and CDR2 is FNYEAQ. This CDR3 is CASSALGLAGMEQFF. CDR3 in DNA: TGTGCCAGCAGCGCCCTGGGACTAGCGGGAATGGAGCAGTTCTTC.

The chain has TRBV11-3 and TRBJ2-7, with a possible D match to TRBD1 (5 bases). Germline loops: CDR1 SGHNT, CDR2 YENEEA. This CDR3 region has 14 residues. Trimming removed 5 bases from V and 0 bases from J, with 11 bases in between. DNA for the CDR3: TGTGCCAGCAGCCCCCGACAGAGCTCCTACGAGCAGTACTTC. Amino acids: CASSPRQSSYEQYF.

V and J are TRBV6-1 and TRBJ2-3; 8 bases line up with TRBD1. Germline CDR1 MNHNS, CDR2 SASEGT. V shed 2 bases and J 2 bases; nucleotides not matched to a gene: 6. CDR3 length equals 16 residues. The CDR3 reads CASSEPRTGNTDTQYF. CDR3 DNA: TGTGCCAGCAGTGAACCGCGGACAGGGAACACAGATACGCAGTATTTT.

This clone was seen just once. The DNA for the CDR3 is TGTGCCAGCAGGCCCGACAGGGGCCAAGCCTACGAGCAGTACTTC. The encoded protein is CASRPDRGQAYEQYF. This chain links TRBV6-5 with TRBJ2-7, with 8 positions matching TRBD1. V lost 6 bases to trimming and J lost 2 bases; unmatched junction nucleotides: 9. Germline CDR1 is MNHEY and CDR2 is SVGAGI. This CDR3 region has 15 residues.

V and J are TRBV27 and TRBJ2-7, with D perhaps TRBD1 (7 bases). CDR3 length: 15 amino acids. V lost 5 bases to trimming and J lost 5 bases, with 19 bases between them. The germline gives CDR1 MNHEY, CDR2 SMNVEV (reference sequence). CDR3 bases: TGTGCCAGCAGTCGCCTTGGAGGGGACAGCGACGAGCAGTACTTC. Translation gives CASSRLGGDSDEQYF.

The count of this clone is one. V and J are TRBV5-1 and TRBJ2-3; 9 nucleotides line up with TRBD2. The CDR3 consists of 17 residues. Germline V gene lookup returns CDR1 SGHRS and CDR2 YFSETQ. J was trimmed by 4 bases and V by 4 bases; bases with no gene match: 13. The CDR3, as DNA: TGCGCCAGCAGCCCTAGCGGGGTGACTGGGGGAGCAGATACGCAGTATTTT. This encodes CASSPSGVTGGADTQYF. Filled out from reference TRBV5-1 and TRBJ2-3, the complete variable domain reads KAGVTQTPRYLIKTRGQQVTLSCSPISGHRSVSWYQQTPGQGLQFLFEYFSETQRNKGNFPGRFSGRQFSNSRSEMNVSTLELGDSALYLCASSPSGVTGGADTQYFGPGTRLTVL.

The chain is built from TRBV18 and TRBJ2-1, with 7 bases aligning to TRBD2. Trimming removed 3 bases from V and 6 bases from J; junction bases left unmatched: 5. Germline CDR1 is KGHSH and CDR2 is LQKENI. CDR3 length: 14 residues. This CDR3 is CASSPLGLGNEQFF. Here the CDR3 DNA reads TGTGCCAGCTCACCTCTTGGACTAGGCAATGAGCAGTTCTTC. The entire variable domain, with the rest obtained from reference TRBV18 and TRBJ2-1, is as follows: NAGVMQNPRHLVRRRGQEARLRCSPMKGHSHVYWYRQLPEEGLKFMVYLQKENIIDESGMPKERFSAEFPKEGPSILRIQQVVRGDSAAYFCASSPLGLGNEQFFGPGTRLTVL.

The chain joins TRBV10-2 to TRBJ2-5; 12 positions agree with TRBD2. CDR3 length: 15 residues. CDR1 and CDR2 (germline): WSHSY, SAAADI. J was trimmed by 3 bases and V by 8 bases; bases with no gene match: 7. In nucleotides, the CDR3 is TGCGCCAGCGCCGGGGCTAGCGGGAGGGAAGAGACCCAGTACTTC. The encoded protein is CASAGASGREETQYF.

The chain couples TRBV11-3 to TRBJ2-4; 12 bases are shared with TRBD1. The CDR3 has 17 amino acids. V lost 2 bases and J lost 3; bases outside the gene matches: 5. The germline CDR1 and CDR2 sequences are SGHNT and YENEEA. The CDR3 region has the DNA TGTGCCAGCAGCTTACCGGGACAGGGGGCGTACAAAAACATTCAGTACTTC. It yields the protein CASSLPGQGAYKNIQYF.

Comments on this clone: One junction end does not reproduce the germline sequence, and a read error may be involved. This chain connects TRBV2 to TRBJ2-3; 7 bases match TRBD2. Germline V CDR1 and CDR2: SNHLY, FYNNEI. This CDR3 spans 17 amino acids. The CDR3: CASTEWAGAGSLDTQYF. In DNA form, the CDR3 reads TGTGCCAGCACTGAATGGGCGGGAGCGGGCTCCCTCGATACGCAGTATTTT. Supplemented by reference TRBV2 and TRBJ2-3, the full variable domain reads EPEVTQTPSHQVTQMGQEVILRCVPISNHLYFYWYRQILGQKVEFLVSFYNNEISEKSEIFDDQFSVERPDGSNFTLKIRSTKLEDSAMYFCASTEWAGAGSLDTQYFGPGTRLTVL.

This sequence joins TRBV19 and TRBJ2-1; possibly TRBD2 for D (6 bases). The CDR3 consists of 14 residues. The V and J ends lost 6 bases and 3 bases respectively, with 12 bases between them. Germline V lookup: CDR1 LNHDA, CDR2 SQIVND (reference sequence). CDR3 in DNA: TGTGCCAGTAGGTCTAATAGCGGCTACAATGAGCAGTTCTTC. This translates into CASRSNSGYNEQFF.

This chain connects TRBV19 to TRBJ1-5; D might be TRBD1 (5 bases). Germline CDR1 is LNHDA and CDR2 is SQIVND (reference sequence). V lost 4 bases and J 6 bases, leaving 13 bases between the germline ends. CDR3 length equals 14 residues. CDR3 protein: CASSKVGGPQPQHF. The CDR3 DNA reads TGTGCCAGTAGTAAGGTCGGGGGTCCTCAGCCCCAGCATTTT.

V and J are TRBV6-6 and TRBJ1-3; D is uncertain. The CDR3 totals 16 residues. The V gene's germline CDR1 is MNHNY and CDR2 SVGAGI (reference sequence). Trimming removed 0 bases from V and 3 bases from J, with 12 bases in between. CDR3 residues: CASSYSMARFGNTIYF. The CDR3 coding sequence is TGTGCCAGCAGTTACTCAATGGCCAGATTTGGAAACACCATATATTTT.

This clone has a single count. V gene TRBV5-4 combines with J gene TRBJ2-3, with D maybe TRBD2 (6 bases). The CDR3 length is 14 residues. From germline, CDR1 is SGHNT and CDR2 YYREEE (reference sequence). Deletions cut 4 bases from V and 3 bases from J, with 12 bases between. CDR3 sequence (DNA): TGTGCCAGCAGCCCAGCGGGTATAACAGATACGCAGTATTTT. It translates to CASSPAGITDTQYF.

The J gene is TRBJ1-1, the V gene TRBV5-1, with 8 bases that match TRBD1. The CDR3 has 15 residues. Trimming removed 4 bases from V and 0 bases from J; junction bases left unmatched: 5. CDR1 SGHRS and CDR2 YFSETQ come from the germline V gene. The CDR3, as DNA: TGCGCCAGCAGCAGAGGACAGGGCCTGAACACTGAAGCTTTCTTT. Encoded protein: CASSRGQGLNTEAFF.

J is TRBJ2-3 and V is TRBV7-3; TRBD1 aligns across 10 bases. V dropped 5 bases and J dropped 6; count of bases not matched to a gene: 8. This CDR3 region has 15 residues. The germline CDR1 and CDR2 sequences are SGHTA and FQGTGA. The CDR3, as DNA: TGTGCCAGCAGCCCTCGACAGGGGGCGGCTGATACGCAGTATTTT. Translated: CASSPRQGAADTQYF. Drawing the rest from reference TRBV7-3 and TRBJ2-3, the complete variable domain is GAGVSQTPSNKVTEKGKYVELRCDPISGHTALYWYRQSLGQGPEFLIYFQGTGAADDSGLPNDRFFAVRPEGSVSTLKIQRTERGDSAVYLCASSPRQGAADTQYFGPGTRLTVL.

The chain joins TRBV27 to TRBJ2-5; 9 nucleotides agree with TRBD2. Trimming at V came to 3 bases and at J to 7 bases, leaving 9 bases not matched to a gene. Germline assignment: CDR1 MNHEY and CDR2 SMNVEV (reference sequence). The CDR3 runs 15 residues. This CDR3 reads CASSLTSGPRGTQYF. CDR3 sequence (DNA): TGTGCCAGCAGTTTGACTAGCGGCCCCCGCGGGACCCAGTACTTC.

The rearrangement uses TRBV27 and TRBJ2-1, with D tentatively TRBD1 (5 bases). The V and J ends lost 0 bases and 0 bases respectively, with 15 bases between them. CDR3 length equals 18 residues. Germline assignment: CDR1 MNHEY and CDR2 SMNVEV (reference sequence). CDR3 loop: CASSLSNRFSSSYNEQFF. For the CDR3, the DNA is TGTGCCAGCAGTTTATCGAACAGGTTCTCGAGCTCCTACAATGAGCAGTTCTTC.

This chain connects TRBV28 to TRBJ1-1, with unresolved D. This CDR3 is 14 amino acids long. Trimming stripped 5 bases from V and 5 bases from J, with 15 bases between. Germline V gene lookup returns CDR1 MDHEN and CDR2 SYDVKM. CDR3 in amino acids: CASSRDQTRTEAFF. The DNA for the CDR3 is TGTGCCAGCAGTCGAGACCAAACGAGGACTGAAGCTTTCTTT.

This clone was detected only once. The chain has TRBV7-3 and TRBJ2-1; perhaps TRBD1 as D (6 bases). The CDR3 contains 14 residues. In germline, CDR1 is SGHTA, CDR2 FQGTGA. V lost 0 bases and J lost 8, with 11 bases in between. Here the CDR3 DNA reads TGTGCCAGCAGCTTAACCGGTACAGGGTATGAGCAGTTCTTC. It translates to CASSLTGTGYEQFF.

The V and J genes are TRBV28 and TRBJ2-7, with 9 nucleotides matching TRBD1. J lost 2 bases, V lost 0 bases, and 5 bases had no gene match. Germline CDR1 MDHEN, CDR2 SYDVKM. The CDR3 extends over 16 amino acids. CDR3: CASSLWTGDRAYEQYF. As DNA, the CDR3 is TGTGCCAGCAGTTTATGGACTGGGGACAGGGCCTACGAGCAGTACTTC.

The rearrangement uses TRBV7-3 and TRBJ2-1; maybe TRBD2 (5 bases). Per the germline V gene, CDR1 is SGHTA and CDR2 is FQGTGA. Trimming shortened V by 5 bases and J by 4 bases, and 18 bases separated the two germline ends. CDR3 size: 16 residues. Written as DNA, the CDR3 is TGTGCCAGCAGCCCCCGTGTTGGGAGTGGGTACAATGAGCAGTTCTTC. Amino acid sequence: CASSPRVGSGYNEQFF.